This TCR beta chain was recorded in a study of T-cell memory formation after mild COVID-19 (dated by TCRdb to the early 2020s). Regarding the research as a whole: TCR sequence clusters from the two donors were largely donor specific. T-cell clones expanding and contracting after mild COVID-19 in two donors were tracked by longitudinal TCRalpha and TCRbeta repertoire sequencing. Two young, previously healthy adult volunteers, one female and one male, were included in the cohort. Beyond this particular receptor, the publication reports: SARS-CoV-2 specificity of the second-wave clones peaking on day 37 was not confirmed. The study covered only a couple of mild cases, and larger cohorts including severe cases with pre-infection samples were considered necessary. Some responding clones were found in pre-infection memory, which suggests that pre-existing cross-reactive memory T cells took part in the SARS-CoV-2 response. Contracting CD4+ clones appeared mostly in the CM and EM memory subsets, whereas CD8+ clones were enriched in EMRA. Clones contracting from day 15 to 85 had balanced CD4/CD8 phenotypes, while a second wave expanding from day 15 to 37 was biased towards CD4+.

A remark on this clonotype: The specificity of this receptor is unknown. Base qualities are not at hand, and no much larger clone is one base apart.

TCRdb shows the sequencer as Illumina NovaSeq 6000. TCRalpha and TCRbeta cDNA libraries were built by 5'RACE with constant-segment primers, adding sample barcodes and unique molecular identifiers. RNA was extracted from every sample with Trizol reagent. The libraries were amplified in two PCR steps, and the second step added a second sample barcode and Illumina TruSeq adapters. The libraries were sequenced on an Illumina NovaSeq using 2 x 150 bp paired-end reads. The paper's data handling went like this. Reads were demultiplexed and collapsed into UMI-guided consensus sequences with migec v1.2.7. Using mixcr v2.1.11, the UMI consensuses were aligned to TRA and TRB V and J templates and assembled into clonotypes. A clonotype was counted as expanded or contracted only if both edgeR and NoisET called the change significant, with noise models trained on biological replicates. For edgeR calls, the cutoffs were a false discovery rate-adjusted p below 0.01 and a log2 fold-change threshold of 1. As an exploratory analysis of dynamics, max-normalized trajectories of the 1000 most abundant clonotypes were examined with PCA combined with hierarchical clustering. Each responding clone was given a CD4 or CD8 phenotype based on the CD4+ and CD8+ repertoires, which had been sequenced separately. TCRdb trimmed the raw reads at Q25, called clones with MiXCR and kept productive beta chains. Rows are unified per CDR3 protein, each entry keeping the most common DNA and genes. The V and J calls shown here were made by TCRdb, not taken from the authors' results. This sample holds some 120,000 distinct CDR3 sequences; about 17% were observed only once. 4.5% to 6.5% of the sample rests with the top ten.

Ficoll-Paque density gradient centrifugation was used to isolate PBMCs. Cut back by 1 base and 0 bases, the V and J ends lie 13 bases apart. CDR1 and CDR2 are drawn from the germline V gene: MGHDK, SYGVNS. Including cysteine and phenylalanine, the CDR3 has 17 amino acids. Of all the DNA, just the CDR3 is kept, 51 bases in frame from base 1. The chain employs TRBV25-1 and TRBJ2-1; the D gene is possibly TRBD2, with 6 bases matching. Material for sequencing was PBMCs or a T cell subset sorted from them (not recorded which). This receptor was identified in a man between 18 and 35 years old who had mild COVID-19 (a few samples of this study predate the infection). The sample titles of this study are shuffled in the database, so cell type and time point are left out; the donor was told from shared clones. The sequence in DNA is TGTGCCAGCAGTGAATTTGGCGGGGCAAGCTCCTACAATGAGCAGTTCTTC. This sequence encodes CASSEFGGASSYNEQFF. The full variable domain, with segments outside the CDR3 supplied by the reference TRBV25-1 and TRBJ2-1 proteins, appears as EADIYQTPRYLVIGTGKKITLECSQTMGHDKMYWYQQDPGMELHLIHYSYGVNSTEKGDLSSESTVSRIRTEHFPLTLESARPSHTSQYLCASSEFGGASSYNEQFFGPGTRLTVL.